These 17 T cell receptor beta chains came from one sample sequenced in a study of blood T cell repertoires in COVID-19. Clones were sequenced by immunoSEQ multiplex PCR, and TCRdb holds only the in-frame ones, with some missing. Of 150,000 to 200,000 clones in the sample, around 83% were seen once. Sequencing used PBMCs or T cells enriched from blood (not recorded which). The receptors stem from a man aged 50 to 59 who had recovered from COVID-19.

The V and J genes are TRBV18 and TRBJ1-3; 9 bases agree with TRBD1. With V trimmed by 3 bases and J by 4 bases, 10 bases remained unmatched. The germline gives CDR1 KGHSH, CDR2 LQKENI. The CDR3 covers 17 residues. The CDR3 sequence is CASSPRRGTGQGNTIYF. CDR3 sequence (DNA): TGTGCCAGCTCACCGCGGAGAGGGACAGGGCAGGGAAACACCATATATTTT. The full variable domain, with the rest looked up from reference TRBV18 and TRBJ1-3, is NAGVMQNPRHLVRRRGQEARLRCSPMKGHSHVYWYRQLPEEGLKFMVYLQKENIIDESGMPKERFSAEFPKEGPSILRIQQVVRGDSAAYFCASSPRRGTGQGNTIYFGEGSWLTVV.

V gene TRBV30 combines with J gene TRBJ1-1, with 7 bases lining up with TRBD1. V trimming: 1 base; J trimming: 6 bases; junction bases outside the gene matches: 5. In germline, CDR1 is GTSNPN, CDR2 SVGIG (reference sequence). This CDR3 is built from 13 residues. The DNA of the CDR3 is TGTGCCTGGAGTGGAGGACAGGTCTCTGAAGCTTTCTTT. This encodes CAWSGGQVSEAFF.

The gene calls are TRBV12-5 and TRBJ2-3; 8 bases align to TRBD2. The CDR3 runs to 16 residues. With 6 bases clipped from V and 0 bases from J, the junction kept 8 bases outside the gene matches. Germline CDR1 reads LGHNT; CDR2 reads FRNRAP. CDR3: CASGPPTSGSTDTQYF. CDR3 DNA: TGTGCTAGTGGCCCCCCAACTAGCGGCAGCACAGATACGCAGTATTTT.

CDR3 sequence (DNA): TGTGCCACCAGCAGAGGGACAGCTCCCGGTAATGAAAAACTGTTTTTT. It specifies CATSRGTAPGNEKLFF. This rearrangement joins TRBV15 to TRBJ1-4; D is perhaps TRBD1 (6 bases). Trimming cost V 1 base and J 4 bases, with 13 bases left between them. Germline CDR1 LNHNV, CDR2 YYDKDF (reference sequence). CDR3 size: 16 residues. The entire variable domain, with the rest obtained from reference TRBV15 and TRBJ1-4, is as follows: DAMVIQNPRYQVTQFGKPVTLSCSQTLNHNVMYWYQQKSSQAPKLLFHYYDKDFNNEADTPDNFQSRRPNTSFCFLDIRSPGLGDTAMYLCATSRGTAPGNEKLFFGSGTQLSVL.

This chain joins TRBV18 and TRBJ1-4, with D unresolved. Germline V gene sequence: CDR1 KGHSH, CDR2 LQKENI. V was trimmed by 3 bases and J by 0 bases, leaving 8 bases between them. The CDR3 is 15 amino acids. This CDR3 reads CASSPYRTTNEKLFF. The CDR3 DNA reads as TGTGCCAGCTCACCCTACAGAACAACTAATGAAAAACTGTTTTTT.

This chain joins TRBV21-1 and TRBJ1-1. TRBV21-1 is deemed a pseudogene. The CDR3 extends over 15 amino acids. The CDR3 nucleotides are TGTGCCAGCAGCAAAATGGAGGGGCTTGGCACTGAAGCTTTCTTT. Amino acids: CASSKMEGLGTEAFF.

This chain links TRBV5-1 with TRBJ1-3; the match to TRBD1 covers 8 bases. This CDR3 has 15 residues. From germline, CDR1 is SGHRS and CDR2 YFSETQ. J gave up 7 bases and V 0 bases, and 6 bases lay outside the gene matches. Written as DNA, the CDR3 is TGCGCCAGCAGCTTGGTCGACAGGGGATCGAACACCATATATTTT. Its translation is CASSLVDRGSNTIYF.

This sequence joins TRBV24-1 and TRBJ1-2, with TRBD1 matching over 7 bases. V was clipped by 3 bases and J by 7 bases; unmatched bases: 4. Germline loops: CDR1 KGHDR, CDR2 SFDVKD. The CDR3 extends over 13 amino acids. As DNA, the CDR3 is TGTGCCACCAGTGATAGGGACAGTCTTGGCTACACCTTC. Residues: CATSDRDSLGYTF.

The table lists this clone with a few counts. The rearrangement links TRBV20-1 to TRBJ1-6; D is undetermined. Germline CDR1 DFQATT, CDR2 SNEGSKA (reference sequence). The CDR3 covers 11 residues. V dropped 2 bases and J dropped 8 bases, with 4 bases sitting between them. In nucleotides, the CDR3 is TGCAGTGCTAGACAGGATTCACCCCTCCACTTT. Translating gives CSARQDSPLHF.

This clone was observed once. The chain is built from TRBV6-5 and TRBJ2-2; D might be TRBD1 (6 bases). Germline CDR1 MNHEY, CDR2 SVGAGI. V lost 6 bases and J lost 5, with 10 bases in between. This CDR3 is 13 amino acids long. CDR3 nucleotide sequence: TGTGCCAGCAGAACAGGGTGGACCGGGGAGCTGTTTTTT. Translated, it gives CASRTGWTGELFF.

The CDR3 sequence is CASSPFQQGTEAFF. The CDR3 DNA follows: TGTGCCAGCAGTCCTTTTCAACAGGGCACTGAAGCTTTCTTT. The rearrangement uses TRBV2 and TRBJ1-1; tentative D call: TRBD1 (6 bases). Germline assignment: CDR1 SNHLY and CDR2 FYNNEI. V was cut by 5 bases and J by 4 bases, with 14 bases left in between. This CDR3 is 14 amino acids long.

V and J are TRBV28 and TRBJ1-1, with 7 bases aligning to TRBD1. Germline V gives CDR1 MDHEN, CDR2 SYDVKM. The V and J ends lost 3 bases and 5 bases, in that order; junction bases with no gene match: 9. The CDR3 extends over 15 amino acids. CDR3 sequence (DNA): TGTGCCAGCAGTTTCAGTAAGGGGGCTTGGACTGAAGCTTTCTTT. Translating it yields CASSFSKGAWTEAFF.

This clone was counted a single time. The CDR3 DNA is TGTGCCAGCAGCTCACGACTAGGGGACTACGAGCAGTACTTC. Its translation is CASSSRLGDYEQYF. J is TRBJ2-7 and V is TRBV3-1 (or the pseudogene TRBV3-2), with D perhaps TRBD2 (6 bases). The CDR3 loop spans 14 amino acids. The V end was cut by 5 bases, the J end by 3 bases, with 14 bases between. Germline V gene sequence: CDR1 LGHDT, CDR2 YNNKEL (reference sequence).

The rearrangement joins TRBV28 to TRBJ1-6, with a possible D match to TRBD1 (6 bases). Trimming took off 2 bases at V and 4 bases at J, with 6 bases between the two ends. Germline loops: CDR1 MDHEN, CDR2 SYDVKM. The CDR3 totals 14 residues. The CDR3, as DNA: TGTGCCAGCAGTTTAAGGGGGTATAATTCACCCCTCCACTTT. Its protein product is CASSLRGYNSPLHF.

The chain couples TRBV11-2 to TRBJ2-7; D remains unclear. Germline V gene lookup returns CDR1 SGHAT and CDR2 FQNNGV. The germline V and J ends were trimmed by 5 bases and 7 bases, with 12 bases remaining between them. CDR3 length: 12 residues. Here the CDR3 DNA reads TGTGCCAGCAGCCTCCTCATGAGGGAGCAGTACTTC. Translating it yields CASSLLMREQYF.

The chain joins TRBV30 to TRBJ2-5, with a weak D call TRBD1 (7 bases). The CDR3 contains 12 residues. Per germline, CDR1 GTSNPN and CDR2 SVGIG (reference sequence). V gave up 4 bases and J gave up 5 bases, with 11 bases separating them. This CDR3 reads CAWNAGGETQYF. Written as DNA, the CDR3 is TGTGCCTGGAACGCAGGGGGGGAGACCCAGTACTTC. The whole variable domain, remainder taken from reference TRBV30 and TRBJ2-5, is SQTIHQWPATLVQPVGSPLSLECTVEGTSNPNLYWYRQAAGRGLQLLFYSVGIGQISSEVPQNLSASRPQDRQFILSSKKLLLSDSGFYLCAWNAGGETQYFGPGTRLLVL.

This rearrangement joins TRBV18 to TRBJ2-1; TRBD2 might be the D (6 bases). Deletions cut 0 bases from V and 7 bases from J, with 16 bases between. Per the germline V gene, CDR1 is KGHSH and CDR2 is LQKENI. The CDR3 has 16 amino acids. This CDR3 is CASSPPPGRKKNEQFF. The CDR3 DNA reads TGTGCCAGCTCACCACCCCCAGGGAGGAAGAAGAATGAGCAGTTCTTC. Variable domain in full (rest from reference TRBV18 and TRBJ2-1): NAGVMQNPRHLVRRRGQEARLRCSPMKGHSHVYWYRQLPEEGLKFMVYLQKENIIDESGMPKERFSAEFPKEGPSILRIQQVVRGDSAAYFCASSPPPGRKKNEQFFGPGTRLTVL.